This T cell receptor beta chain was sequenced in a study of T cell repertoires and HLA-DP antigens. This CDR3 has 16 amino acids. Germline V gene data show CDR1 as SSHAT and CDR2 as FNYEAQ (reference sequence). Comment on this clone: Its specificity is not known. One end of the junction varies from germline; a read error may be responsible.

Some clones are missing from TCRdb's copy, which holds only in-frame ones; the method was immunoSEQ multiplex PCR. This table holds about 110,000 clones, 80% to 95% found once. The sequencing input was CD4+ T cells from PBMCs. This TCR was recovered from a woman aged 18-30 years in good health and CMV-seronegative. V is TRBV7-7 and J is TRBJ2-2; D gene uncertain. For the CDR3, the DNA is TGTGCTAGCAGCTTAGTAGGCGGCGCATACGCCGGGGAGCTGTTTTTT. Encoded protein: CASSLVGGAYAGELFF.